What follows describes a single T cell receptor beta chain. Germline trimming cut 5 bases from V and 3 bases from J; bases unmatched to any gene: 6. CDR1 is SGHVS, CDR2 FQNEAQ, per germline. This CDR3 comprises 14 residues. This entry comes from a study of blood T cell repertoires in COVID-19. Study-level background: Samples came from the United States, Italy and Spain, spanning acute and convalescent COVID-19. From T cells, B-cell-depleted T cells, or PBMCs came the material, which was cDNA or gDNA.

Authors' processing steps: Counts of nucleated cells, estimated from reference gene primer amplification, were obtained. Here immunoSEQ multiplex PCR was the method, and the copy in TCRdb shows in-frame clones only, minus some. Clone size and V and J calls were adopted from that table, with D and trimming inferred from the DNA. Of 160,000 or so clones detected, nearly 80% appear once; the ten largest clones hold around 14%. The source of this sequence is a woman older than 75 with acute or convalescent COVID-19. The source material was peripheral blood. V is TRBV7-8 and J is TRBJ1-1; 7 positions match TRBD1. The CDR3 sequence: CASSQHDRDTEAFF. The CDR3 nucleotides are TGTGCCAGCAGCCAACACGACAGGGACACTGAAGCTTTCTTT.